This TCR beta chain came from a study of blood T cell repertoires in COVID-19 (dated by TCRdb to the early 2020s). As for the study more broadly: The collaborator samples originated in the United States, Italy and Spain and spanned the acute and convalescent phases of COVID-19. The prospective study material was composed of cDNA or gDNA derived from T cells, B-cell-depleted T cells, or PBMCs. Deeply sampled blood TCRbeta repertoires from subjects exposed to, actively infected with, or recovered from COVID-19 were included in the dataset. A freely available public database, intended as a resource for researchers studying the immune response to SARS-CoV-2, is where the repertoires were released. Samples came from the ongoing ImmuneRACE study (first 160 participants) plus 1,254 subjects from 6 global collaborators. A de-identified subject ID, COVID-19 status, age in years and sex were almost always included in the sample metadata. Where available, HLA class I and class II types were obtained from metadata supplied by the sample provider rather than from assay-based typing. Results the study describes overall, beyond this receptor: The quantity of clinical and demographic metadata differed by source and by participant and was supplied without curation.

Each collaborating institution followed its own protocols to collect whole blood in K2EDTA tubes. For TCRbeta analysis, collaborators shipped samples in one of three forms: frozen whole blood, isolated PBMCs, or DNA extracted from either of those sample types. The immunoSEQ Assay, a bias-controlled multiplex PCR, was used to amplify TCRbeta CDR3 regions from genomic DNA. As for how the authors treated the data: The number of nucleated cells in each sample was estimated from the amplification of reference gene primers within the assay. Sequence reads were collapsed and filtered to measure the absolute abundance of every unique TCRbeta CDR3 rearrangement. Productive Simpson clonality was computed per sample as the square root of Simpson's diversity index over productive rearrangements. TCRdb took over this immuneACCESS table, retaining in-frame rearrangements with V and J assigned. Such tables are incomplete; in checked studies, under half of the missing clones stem from an unresolved V gene, and the remainder is unexplained. V and J calls and clone size are given by that table; D and trimming were obtained from the DNA. This sample is represented by approximately 150,000 clones; approximately 84% of them were singletons. 2.2% of the sample lies in the top ten.

CDR1 and CDR2, looked up from the germline V gene (reference sequence), are SEHNR and FQNEAQ. The CDR3 sequence holds 17 residues, the cysteine and phenylalanine included. The DNA shown is the 51-base CDR3, in frame from base 1. Trimming costs V 0 bases and J 0 bases, and their ends lie 14 bases apart. Turning to this clone: Its antigen has not been determined. No much larger clone is present one base from it, and per-base qualities are unavailable.

This clonotype originated in a man aged 65 to 79 with acute or convalescent COVID-19. This chain is built from TRBV7-9 and TRBJ1-1, with the D gene not clear enough to name. Material: peripheral blood. The CDR3 region: CASSLALSGFMNTEAFF. The DNA sequence follows: TGTGCCAGCAGCTTAGCGCTTTCCGGGTTCATGAACACTGAAGCTTTCTTT.